The 24 T cell receptor beta chains listed next were all sequenced from one sample in a study of blood T cell repertoires in COVID-19. TCRdb's copy holds only in-frame clones and misses some; the assay was immunoSEQ multiplex PCR. Here the sample spans 180,000 or so clones, over 75% being singletons. The material sequenced was peripheral blood. Receptors were obtained from a man aged 45-65 years who had recovered from COVID-19.

The CDR3 region has the DNA TGTGCCAGCCTGGGACTAGCGGGAGAAATTTCCTACAATGAGCAGTTCTTC. Encoded protein: CASLGLAGEISYNEQFF. J is TRBJ2-1 and V is TRBV2; 14 bases agree with TRBD2. The CDR3 consists of 17 residues. CDR1 is SNHLY, CDR2 FYNNEI, per germline. J lost 1 base, V lost 8 bases, and 7 bases had no gene match.

This clone was seen a few times. V usage is TRBV7-8 and J usage is TRBJ2-7, with TRBD2 identical over 7 bases. This CDR3 is built from 14 residues. CDR1 SGHVS and CDR2 FQNEAQ come from the germline V gene. V was clipped by 3 bases and J by 3 bases; unmatched bases: 5. CDR3 bases: TGTGCCAGCAGCTTGGGGGGGGTCGGCTACGAGCAGTACTTC. As protein: CASSLGGVGYEQYF.

The chain has TRBV7-2 and TRBJ1-5; perhaps TRBD1 as D (6 bases). With 5 bases removed from V and 4 bases from J, the gap between germline ends came to 15 bases. The CDR3 runs 15 residues. The V gene's germline CDR1 is SGHTA and CDR2 FQGNSA. CDR3: CASSQSGQKNQPQHF. The CDR3 DNA follows: TGTGCCAGCAGCCAAAGTGGACAGAAAAATCAGCCCCAGCATTTT.

This clone was observed a few times. This chain connects TRBV29-1 to TRBJ1-1, with 7 bases fitting TRBD1. The V segment lost 3 bases and the J segment 5 bases; nucleotides outside the gene matches: 0. The germline V gene encodes CDR1 SQVTM and CDR2 ANQGSEA. This CDR3 region has 11 residues. The CDR3 sequence: CSVEGQTEAFF. CDR3 DNA: TGCAGCGTTGAGGGACAGACTGAAGCTTTCTTT.

This clone was counted many times. V is TRBV19 and J is TRBJ2-1, with 7 positions matching TRBD1. Germline V gives CDR1 LNHDA, CDR2 SQIVND (reference sequence). The CDR3 has 15 residues. Trimming at V came to 5 bases and at J to 0 bases, leaving 4 bases not matched to a gene. The CDR3 sequence: CASSWDRSSYNEQFF. The DNA of the CDR3 is TGTGCCAGTAGTTGGGACAGAAGCTCCTACAATGAGCAGTTCTTC. Full variable domain (remainder filled in from reference TRBV19 and TRBJ2-1): DGGITQSPKYLFRKEGQNVTLSCEQNLNHDAMYWYRQDPGQGLRLIYYSQIVNDFQKGDIAEGYSVSREKKESFPLTVTSAQKNPTAFYLCASSWDRSSYNEQFFGPGTRLTVL.

The chain is built from TRBV4-1 and TRBJ2-3; no clear D. Deletions cut 4 bases from V and 1 base from J, with 18 bases between. CDR1 is MGHRA, CDR2 YSYEKL, per germline. CDR3 length equals 17 residues. CDR3 in amino acids: CASSRAGERLGTDTQYF. In nucleotides, the CDR3 is TGCGCCAGCAGCCGAGCAGGCGAACGATTGGGCACAGATACGCAGTATTTT.

The chain couples TRBV6-6 to TRBJ2-2; 7 positions match TRBD2. The CDR3 covers 14 residues. Looked up from germline, CDR1 is MNHNY and CDR2 is SVGAGI (reference sequence). The ends lost 8 bases at V and 1 base at J; junction bases unmatched: 4. The chain's CDR3 is CASFGRRNTGELFF. The CDR3 region has the DNA TGTGCCAGCTTCGGGAGGCGGAACACCGGGGAGCTGTTTTTT.

This clone has only one observation. This rearrangement joins TRBV4-2 to TRBJ2-5, with a weak D call TRBD1 (5 bases). CDR1 and CDR2 from the germline V gene are LGHNA and YNFKEQ. The length of the CDR3 is 15 residues. V dropped 0 bases and J dropped 2 bases, with 10 bases sitting between them. CDR3 region: CASSQDTGAQETQYF. The CDR3 nucleotides read TGTGCCAGCAGCCAAGATACAGGAGCGCAAGAGACCCAGTACTTC.

This sequence joins TRBV10-2 and TRBJ1-1; D is uncertain. V dropped 1 base and J dropped 0 bases, with 3 bases sitting between them. CDR3 length equals 13 residues. Germline CDR1 WSHSY, CDR2 SAAADI. This chain's CDR3 is CASSEWLNTEAFF. CDR3 in DNA: TGCGCCAGCAGTGAGTGGCTGAACACTGAAGCTTTCTTT.

The V call is TRBV5-5, the J call TRBJ2-3, with D hard to call. The V gene lost 1 base and the J gene lost 5 bases, with 11 bases spanning the gap. Germline V gene lookup returns CDR1 SGHKS and CDR2 YYEKEE (reference sequence). The CDR3 length is 14 residues. CDR3 in amino acids: CASSLLPPGDTQYF. In DNA form, the CDR3 reads TGTGCCAGCAGCTTGTTACCCCCCGGAGATACGCAGTATTTT.

The rearrangement joins TRBV20-1 to TRBJ1-2; TRBD1 agrees at 9 bases. CDR3 length equals 13 residues. After removal of 3 bases from V and 5 bases from J, the junction contained 4 bases not matched to a gene. Germline CDR1 and CDR2: DFQATT and SNEGSKA (reference sequence). CDR3 coding DNA: TGCAGTGCTAGTATCGGGACAGGGTATGGCTACACCTTC. Translation: CSASIGTGYGYTF.

The V and J genes are TRBV7-9 and TRBJ1-2; no reliable D call. The CDR3 is made up of 12 amino acids. V lost 5 bases and J lost 7, with 11 bases in between. The germline gives CDR1 SEHNR, CDR2 FQNEAQ (reference sequence). The DNA of the CDR3 is TGTGCCAGCAGCGCGGTCCAGAGTGGCTACACCTTC. Encoded protein: CASSAVQSGYTF.

The CDR3 loop reads CASSLTVRSPLHF. The CDR3 DNA follows: TGTGCCAGCAGTCTTACAGTGCGATCACCCCTCCACTTT. The J gene is TRBJ1-6, the V gene TRBV6-5; D gene uncertain. Germline CDR1 MNHEY, CDR2 SVGAGI. V was clipped by 5 bases and J by 10 bases, with 12 bases between them. The CDR3 is 13 residues long.

The V gene is TRBV24-1, the J gene TRBJ1-2; 8 bases map to TRBD1. The CDR3 is 15 residues long. Germline assignment: CDR1 KGHDR and CDR2 SFDVKD. The junction had 7 bases not matched to a gene; V was cut back by 4 bases and J by 4 bases. The CDR3 is CATSDRRDRLYGYTF. DNA of the CDR3: TGTGCCACCAGTGACCGAAGGGACAGGCTCTATGGCTACACCTTC.

This chain's CDR3 is CAGTSASYEQYF. In DNA, the CDR3 is TGCGCCGGAACTAGCGCATCCTACGAGCAGTACTTC. The gene calls are TRBV10-1 and TRBJ2-7, with 7 bases matching TRBD2. Trimming removed 11 bases from V and 1 base from J; junction bases left unmatched: 5. This CDR3 contains 12 residues. In germline, CDR1 is WNHNN, CDR2 SYGVQD (reference sequence).

The V gene is TRBV4-3, the J gene TRBJ2-1, with D possibly TRBD2 on 6 matching bases. The CDR3 totals 14 residues. Between the trimmed V and J ends, which lost 4 bases and 5 bases, there was a span of 12 bases. The germline V gene encodes CDR1 LGHNA and CDR2 YSLEER. The CDR3 sequence is CASSPAGLNNEQFF. The CDR3 DNA sequence: TGCGCCAGCAGCCCTGCGGGACTGAACAATGAGCAGTTCTTC.

This clone was seen just once. This chain links TRBV5-1 with TRBJ2-5; the match to TRBD2 covers 13 bases. The CDR3 is 16 residues long. Germline V CDR1 and CDR2: SGHRS, YFSETQ. With V trimmed by 3 bases and J by 2 bases, 4 bases remained unmatched. The CDR3: CASSSGTSGVQETQYF. CDR3 in DNA: TGCGCCAGCAGCTCAGGGACTAGCGGGGTACAAGAGACCCAGTACTTC.

The chain carries TRBV11-3 and TRBJ2-1, with 11 bases that match TRBD2. The CDR3 totals 20 residues. CDR1 is SGHNT and CDR2 is YENEEA in the germline V gene. V was clipped by 1 base and J by 4 bases; unmatched bases: 15. The CDR3, as DNA: TGTGCCAGCAGCTTAGGTAGACCGGGACTAGCGGAAAAGGGATACAATGAGCAGTTCTTC. Amino acid sequence: CASSLGRPGLAEKGYNEQFF.

The chain joins TRBV11-2 to TRBJ2-2, with TRBD1 as a possible D gene (5 bases). V was trimmed by 4 bases and J by 4 bases, leaving 16 bases between them. The CDR3 runs 16 residues. CDR1 and CDR2 from the germline V gene are SGHAT and FQNNGV. The CDR3 loop reads CASSWSGIVVTGELFF. The CDR3, as DNA: TGTGCCAGCAGCTGGTCAGGGATTGTGGTCACCGGGGAGCTGTTTTTT.

The rearrangement links TRBV3-1 (or the pseudogene TRBV3-2) to TRBJ2-3; 12 bases line up with TRBD2. Germline loops: CDR1 LGHDT, CDR2 YNNKEL (reference sequence). The CDR3 loop spans 18 amino acids. With V trimmed by 0 bases and J by 6 bases, 10 bases remained unmatched. CDR3 loop: CASSQDQASGRASDTQYF. The CDR3 DNA follows: TGTGCCAGCAGCCAAGATCAGGCTAGCGGGAGGGCCTCGGATACGCAGTATTTT.

This chain connects TRBV9 to TRBJ2-7; 11 bases agree with TRBD2. The V gene end was trimmed by 0 bases and the J gene end by 6 bases; junction bases not matched to a gene: 8. Germline CDR1 is SGDLS and CDR2 is YYNGEE. CDR3 length: 16 amino acids. CDR3 amino acids: CASSVELAGVNGEQYF. The CDR3 region has the DNA TGTGCCAGCAGCGTAGAACTAGCGGGAGTGAATGGCGAGCAGTACTTC.

In this sample, this clone turned up once. The chain carries TRBV7-9 and TRBJ2-7, with a weak D call TRBD1 (6 bases). V lost 5 bases and J lost 1, with 18 bases in between. The CDR3 length is 16 residues. Germline V gene lookup returns CDR1 SEHNR and CDR2 FQNEAQ (reference sequence). CDR3 residues: CASSHRAGVGSYEQYF. Written as DNA, the CDR3 is TGTGCCAGCAGCCATCGCGCAGGGGTAGGTTCCTACGAGCAGTACTTC.

This sequence joins TRBV29-1 and TRBJ1-2; 9 nucleotides agree with TRBD1. Germline CDR1 reads SQVTM; CDR2 reads ANQGSEA. This CDR3 comprises 12 residues. V lost 7 bases to trimming and J lost 6 bases; unmatched junction nucleotides: 6. The CDR3 protein is CSDVQGAHGYTF. DNA of the CDR3: TGCAGCGACGTACAGGGGGCCCATGGCTACACCTTC.

This clone was detected a few times. V and J are TRBV27 and TRBJ1-1, with a possible D match to TRBD1 (6 bases). CDR3 length: 13 residues. Germline loops: CDR1 MNHEY, CDR2 SMNVEV (reference sequence). Trimming cost V 5 bases and J 7 bases, with 14 bases left between them. The CDR3, as DNA: TGTGCCAGCAGTACCTTGGACAGATATGAAGCTTTCTTT. Translating gives CASSTLDRYEAFF.